This record looks at one T cell receptor (beta chain) sequence and its context. Its antigen is not yet known. There are no base qualities to consult, and no much larger clone falls within one base. Library preparation was by the immunoSEQ multiplex PCR assay. The source study handled its data this way. A statistical classification framework was built for diagnosing cytomegalovirus status from the catalog of TCR beta chain sequences. TCRdb's version of the immuneACCESS table is confined to in-frame rearrangements and falls short of the full clone set. An unresolved V gene accounts for under half of the shortfall where checked; the remainder is of unknown origin. V and J calls and clone size come straight from that table; D and trimming were deduced from the DNA. The sample data list roughly 120,000 clones, and about 90% of these were observed just once. Approximately 3.5% of the sample is in the top ten clones.

The record originates from a study of cytomegalovirus exposure and HLA in healthy donors (dated by TCRdb to 2016 to 2017). Describing the broader study: According to a later analysis, one platform produced both the roughly 120 validation repertoires and the roughly 660 repertoires of the first cohort. The study aimed to test whether cataloging public T cell receptors could reveal signatures of past pathogen exposure. A separate validation cohort of more than 100 different subjects was used in addition to the 666-subject first cohort. To predict cytomegalovirus infection status, the study combined high-throughput TCR immunosequencing, statistical association of individual TCRs with disease status, and machine learning.

The donors were included in the validation cohort of over a hundred subjects, a group kept apart from the approximately 670-subject first cohort. The CDR3 starts with the cysteine, ends with the phenylalanine, and has 14 residues. Just CDR3 DNA is preserved here, 42 bases in frame from base 1. The germline V gene (reference sequence) provides CDR1 MNHEY and CDR2 SMNVEV. The trim is 5 bases for V and 1 base for J, with a gap of 9 bases between the germline ends. Study-level results and caveats: A later analysis found that TCRs clustered in the first cohort also tended to co-occur in the roughly 110 validation repertoires, with approximately 95% of cluster scores above 0. In both the original and validation cohorts, the classifier was reported to diagnose cytomegalovirus status with high specificity and sensitivity. In vitro tests confirmed that a few of the cytomegalovirus-associated TCR beta chains recognize cytomegalovirus antigens. A later analysis had no HLA typing for the validation cohort, so co-occurrence there was scored across all 130 or so repertoires. Most TCR sequences were observed very rarely across donors, whereas some public TCRs were present in many individuals. A total of roughly 160 TCR beta chains were listed by the study as associated with cytomegalovirus. According to the authors, the approach could potentially be generalized to other disease states and immunological phenotypes.

Sequencing was performed on PBMCs. The sequence is built from TRBV27 and TRBJ2-1; TRBD1 is a possible D gene, resting on 5 matching bases. The receptor was derived from a man aged 30 to 39 in good health and CMV-seronegative. The base sequence is TGTGCCAGCAGTAACACAGGTTCCTACAATGAGCAGTTCTTC. This codes for CASSNTGSYNEQFF.